This entry describes one T cell receptor (beta chain). Its antigen is unknown. Germline CDR1 reads MNHEY; CDR2 reads SMNVEV (reference sequence). This CDR3 region has 14 residues. The trim removed 2 bases at V and 4 bases at J, leaving 3 bases unmatched. These data are taken from a study of T cells in Graves' hyperthyroidism and ophthalmopathy. General observations from the study: Most expanded thyroid clonotypes above 0.001 recurred in blood. A model of 13 V-J features distinguished ophthalmopathy from stable hyperthyroidism.

Amplified regions were TCR beta CDR3 sequences from RNA transcripts. An initial round of RT-PCR targeting the TCR CDR3 relied on the HTBI primer set. In TCRdb, the multiplex PCR reads were re-called with MiXCR into one record per CDR3 protein. The sample holds approximately 620,000 distinct CDR3 sequences; approximately 15% are singletons and the top ten take under 3.5%. The TCR was taken from a woman aged 40 to 50 with Graves' ophthalmopathy. The chain joins TRBV27 to TRBJ2-7; 9 bases fit TRBD1. The specimen sequenced was blood. CDR3 sequence: CASSLLGTGYEQYF. The CDR3 nucleotides read TGTGCCAGCAGTTTACTGGGGACAGGGTACGAGCAGTACTTC.